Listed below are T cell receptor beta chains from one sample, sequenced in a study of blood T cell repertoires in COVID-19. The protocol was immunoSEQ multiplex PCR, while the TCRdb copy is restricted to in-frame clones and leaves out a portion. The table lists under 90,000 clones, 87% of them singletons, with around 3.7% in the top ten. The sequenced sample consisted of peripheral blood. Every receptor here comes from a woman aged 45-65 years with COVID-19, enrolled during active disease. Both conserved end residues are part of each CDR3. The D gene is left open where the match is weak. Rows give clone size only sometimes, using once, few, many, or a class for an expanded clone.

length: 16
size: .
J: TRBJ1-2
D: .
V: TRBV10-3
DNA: TGTGCCATCAGTGAGTCACGACAGCTACCGAAGCCTGGCTACACCTTC
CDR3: CAISESRQLPKPGYTF

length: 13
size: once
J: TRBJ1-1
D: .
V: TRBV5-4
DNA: TGTGCCAGCAGCTTACAGGGTGCGGTAAAAGCTTTCTTT
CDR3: CASSLQGAVKAFF

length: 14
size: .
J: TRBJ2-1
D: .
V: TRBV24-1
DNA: TGTGCCACCAGTGTAGCGGCAGCATACAATGAGCAGTTCTTC
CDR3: CATSVAAAYNEQFF

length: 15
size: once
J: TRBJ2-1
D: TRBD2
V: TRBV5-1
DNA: TGCGCCAGCAGCTTGGTTGGCGGGAGGGCCCGTGAGCAGTTCTTC
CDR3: CASSLVGGRAREQFF

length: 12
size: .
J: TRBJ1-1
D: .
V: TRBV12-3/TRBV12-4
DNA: TGTGCCAGCAGTTTCTCCAGTACTGAAGCTTTCTTT
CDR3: CASSFSSTEAFF

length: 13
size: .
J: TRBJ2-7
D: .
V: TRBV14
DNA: TGTGCCAGCAGCCATGGCAGATTCTACGAGCAGTACTTC
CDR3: CASSHGRFYEQYF

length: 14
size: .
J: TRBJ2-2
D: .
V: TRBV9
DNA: TGTGCCAGCAGGGGTGACACTTACACCGGGGAGCTGTTTTTT
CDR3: CASRGDTYTGELFF

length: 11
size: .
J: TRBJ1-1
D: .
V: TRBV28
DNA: TGTGCCAGCAGTCTACAGTTGGCAGCTTTCTTT
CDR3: CASSLQLAAFF

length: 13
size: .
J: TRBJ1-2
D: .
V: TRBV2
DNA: TGTGCCAGCAGTCGCACAGTTAACTATGGCTACACCTTC
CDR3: CASSRTVNYGYTF

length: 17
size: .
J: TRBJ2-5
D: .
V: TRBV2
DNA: TGTGCCAGCAGGGGGTCATTCGCGGAGAGTCGGGGGGAGACCCAGTACTTC
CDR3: CASRGSFAESRGETQYF

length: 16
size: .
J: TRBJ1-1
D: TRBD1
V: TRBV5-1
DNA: TGCGCCAGCAGCTTAGCAACAGGGGGCGCTGGGACTGAAGCTTTCTTT
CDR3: CASSLATGGAGTEAFF

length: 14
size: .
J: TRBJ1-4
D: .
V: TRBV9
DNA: TGTGCCAGCAGCGCCGGGACAAGTAATGAAAAACTGTTTTTT
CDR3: CASSAGTSNEKLFF

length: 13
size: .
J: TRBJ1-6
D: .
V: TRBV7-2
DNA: TGTGCCAGCAGCCTAAGCCGGAATTCACCCCTCCACTTT
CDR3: CASSLSRNSPLHF

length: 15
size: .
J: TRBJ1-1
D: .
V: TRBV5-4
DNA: TGTGCCAGCAGCCCCCCATTCCAGGGATCCACTGAAGCTTTCTTT
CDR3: CASSPPFQGSTEAFF

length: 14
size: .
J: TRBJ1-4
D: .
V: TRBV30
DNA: TGTGCCTGGAGTACCGGGGGGCAAGGTGAAAAACTGTTTTTT
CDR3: CAWSTGGQGEKLFF

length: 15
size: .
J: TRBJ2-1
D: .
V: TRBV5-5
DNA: TGTGCCAGCAGCTTGGGTCCGACTGCGGACAATGAGCAGTTCTTC
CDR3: CASSLGPTADNEQFF

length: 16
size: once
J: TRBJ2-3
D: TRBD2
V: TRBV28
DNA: TGTGCCAGCAGGTCCTCTAGCGGGAGGATTATAGATACGCAGTATTTT
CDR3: CASRSSSGRIIDTQYF

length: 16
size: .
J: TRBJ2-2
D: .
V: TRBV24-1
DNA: TGTGCCACCAGTGACCCCGGGGTGATGGACACCGGGGAGCTGTTTTTT
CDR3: CATSDPGVMDTGELFF

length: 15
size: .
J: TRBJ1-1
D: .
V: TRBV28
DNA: TGTGCCAGCAGTTTCCGGGACACTCTCGGAACTGAAGCTTTCTTT
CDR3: CASSFRDTLGTEAFF

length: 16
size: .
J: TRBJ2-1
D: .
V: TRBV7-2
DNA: TGTGCCAGCAGCTTAGTTCCCGGGGTTGGTTACAATGAGCAGTTCTTC
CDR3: CASSLVPGVGYNEQFF

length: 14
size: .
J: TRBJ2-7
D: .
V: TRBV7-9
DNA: TGTGCCAGCAGCTTAGCACTGGGGCTGGGGGAGCAGTACTTC
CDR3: CASSLALGLGEQYF

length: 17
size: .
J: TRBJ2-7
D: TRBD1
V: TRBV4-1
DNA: TGCGCCAGCAGCCAAGAGGGGTTACAGGGGACGACCTACGAGCAGTACTTC
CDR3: CASSQEGLQGTTYEQYF

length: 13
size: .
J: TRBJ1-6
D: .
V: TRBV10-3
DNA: TGTGCCACCATGACAGGCGGCAATTCACCCCTCCACTTT
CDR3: CATMTGGNSPLHF

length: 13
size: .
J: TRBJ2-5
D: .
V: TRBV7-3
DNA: TGTGCCAGCAGCCCCGGGGTAGGAGAGACCCAGTACTTC
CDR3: CASSPGVGETQYF

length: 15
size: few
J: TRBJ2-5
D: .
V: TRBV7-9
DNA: TGTGCCAGCAGCTTGCCCATCAGGTTCCAAGAGACCCAGTACTTC
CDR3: CASSLPIRFQETQYF

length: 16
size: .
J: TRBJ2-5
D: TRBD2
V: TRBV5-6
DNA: TGTGCCAGCAGCTTCCTGAAGCGGGAGGGAGGGGAGACCCAGTACTTC
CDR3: CASSFLKREGGETQYF

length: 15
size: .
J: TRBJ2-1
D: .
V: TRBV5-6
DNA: TGTGCCAGTGCGGTCGGGATGAGCTCCTACAATGAGCAGTTCTTC
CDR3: CASAVGMSSYNEQFF

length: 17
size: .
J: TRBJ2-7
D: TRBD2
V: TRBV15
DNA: TGTGCCACCAGCAGAGTTTCTAGCGGGATCTTCAGGGACGAGCAGTACTTC
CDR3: CATSRVSSGIFRDEQYF

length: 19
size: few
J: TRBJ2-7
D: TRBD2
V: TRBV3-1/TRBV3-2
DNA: TGTGCCAGCAGCCAACTGGCGTCGTTTCGGGGGGGCGAGTCCTACGAGCAGTACTTC
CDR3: CASSQLASFRGGESYEQYF

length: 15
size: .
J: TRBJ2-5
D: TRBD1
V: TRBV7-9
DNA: TGTGCCAGCACCTCCTACGGGACAGGGGGAGAGACCCAGTACTTC
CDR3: CASTSYGTGGETQYF

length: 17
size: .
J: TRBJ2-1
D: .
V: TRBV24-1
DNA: TGTGCCACCAGTGATCCGTCCGTCGGCGGGGGCGTAGGAGAGCAGTTCTTC
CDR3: CATSDPSVGGGVGEQFF

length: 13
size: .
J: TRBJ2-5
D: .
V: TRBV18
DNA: TGTGCCAGCTCTCGGCAGGGTTTGGAGACCCAGTACTTC
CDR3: CASSRQGLETQYF

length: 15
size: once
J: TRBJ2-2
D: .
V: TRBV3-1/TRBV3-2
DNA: TGTGCCAGCAGCCATAGTGGACTTCACACCGGGGAGCTGTTTTTT
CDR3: CASSHSGLHTGELFF